This is a list of T cell receptor beta chains from one sample in a study of tumor-infiltrating lymphocytes in primary liver carcinoma. MiXCR was run by TCRdb on the multiplex PCR reads, yielding one entry per CDR3 protein. The table shows about 43,000 distinct CDR3 sequences, with around 72% occurring only once. The sample taken for sequencing was liver tumor tissue from sampling region 2. These receptors all come from a man aged 35 to 55 with primary liver carcinoma and hepatitis B virus infection. CDR3s include the opening cysteine and the closing phenylalanine or tryptophan. Each record gives: D gene, clone size, J gene, V gene, CDR3 DNA, CDR3 protein. D genes are given only for firm matches. The size field is filled for only some rows; it gives once, few, many or a size class.

>TRBD2|.|TRBJ2-1|TRBV29-1
TGCAGCGTTGGACAAGCGGGAGGGCTCTACAATGGGCAGTTCTTC
CSVGQAGGLYNGQFF
>.|.|TRBJ2-5|TRBV29-1
TGCAGCATGTGGGGGACATGGGAGACCCAGTACTTC
CSMWGTWETQYF
>.|.|TRBJ2-2|TRBV6-9
TGTGCCGGCGCCAGGGTGGACGCCTGGGAGCTGTTTTTT
CAGARVDAWELFF
>.|.|TRBJ2-7|TRBV7-9
TGTGCCAGCGGCTTAAATCAGGATTACGAGCAGTACTTC
CASGLNQDYEQYF
>.|.|TRBJ2-3|TRBV29-1
TGCAGCGTTGATACTCCAGTAGATACACAGTATTTT
CSVDTPVDTQYF
>.|.|TRBJ1-1|TRBV29-1
TGCAGCACCTCTCAGGGCAGGGCTGAAGCTTTCTTT
CSTSQGRAEAFF
>TRBD2|many|TRBJ2-1|TRBV5-1
TGCGCCAGCAGCTTGATTACTAGCGGGACCAATGAGCAGTTCTTC
CASSLITSGTNEQFF
>.|.|TRBJ1-6|TRBV5-4
TGTGCCAGCACCTATGTGACACAGAATTCACCCCTCCACTTT
CASTYVTQNSPLHF
>TRBD2|.|TRBJ2-7|TRBV12-3/TRBV12-4
TGTACTAGCAGTCCCGTGCGGGGGATCTCCTACGAGCAGTACTTC
CTSSPVRGISYEQYF
>TRBD2|.|TRBJ2-3|TRBV6-1
TGTGCCTGCAGTGAATTAGCGGGAGGGCCAGATACGCAGTGTTTT
CACSELAGGPDTQCF
>.|.|TRBJ1-1|TRBV6-6
TGTGGCAGCAGCGCAAGGGGGACTACTGAAGCTTTCTTT
CGSSARGTTEAFF
>.|.|TRBJ1-1|TRBV12-3/TRBV12-4
TGTGCCAGCAGTTCAGTTTCAGGCCAAGGAACTGAAGCTTTCTTT
CASSSVSGQGTEAFF
>TRBD1|.|TRBJ2-7|TRBV4-3
TGCGCCAGGAGCCGAGATTCAGGGGGATCCTACGAACAGTACTTC
CARSRDSGGSYEQYF
>.|once|TRBJ2-5|TRBV20-1
TGCAGTGTTAGAGATCCCAGTCTAGGATTTCAAGAGACCCAGTACTTC
CSVRDPSLGFQETQYF
>.|once|TRBJ1-5|TRBV5-6
TGTACCAGCAGCTTGATGGATCAGCCCCAGCATTTT
CTSSLMDQPQHF
>TRBD2|many|TRBJ2-2|TRBV11-2
TGTGCCAGCAGCTCTTCTAGCGGCGCGAACACCGGGGAGCTGTTTTTT
CASSSSSGANTGELFF
>.|.|TRBJ2-1|TRBV12-3/TRBV12-4
TGTGATAGCACCCACGGTAGGGGACTTCTTAATGAGCAGTTCTTC
CDSTHGRGLLNEQFF
>TRBD2|many|TRBJ2-7|TRBV6-6
TGTGCCAGCAGTTTTCAGCGGGACTACGAGCAGTACTTC
CASSFQRDYEQYF
>TRBD2|.|TRBJ2-1|TRBV28
TGTGCCAGCAGCTATAACGGGACTAGGATTGAGCAGTTCTTC
CASSYNGTRIEQFF
>TRBD1|many|TRBJ2-1|TRBV10-3
TGTGCCATCAGTGAGTCGACGGGACAGGAGCAGTTCTTC
CAISESTGQEQFF
>.|.|TRBJ2-2|TRBV5-6
TGCGCCAGCAGCATGGGAGCCAGGCAGGGGGAGCTGTTTTTT
CASSMGARQGELFF
>.|.|TRBJ1-5|TRBV6-1
TGTGTCAGCAGTGATCCGGGAGTGGGGAATCAGCCCCAGCATTTT
CVSSDPGVGNQPQHF
>TRBD1|.|TRBJ2-1|TRBV9
TGTGCCAGCAGCGCCGGGACAGGGACCAATGAGCAGTTCTTC
CASSAGTGTNEQFF
>TRBD2|.|TRBJ2-3|TRBV5-1
TGCGCCAGCAGTTTACTAGCGGACACAGATACGCAGTATTTT
CASSLLADTDTQYF